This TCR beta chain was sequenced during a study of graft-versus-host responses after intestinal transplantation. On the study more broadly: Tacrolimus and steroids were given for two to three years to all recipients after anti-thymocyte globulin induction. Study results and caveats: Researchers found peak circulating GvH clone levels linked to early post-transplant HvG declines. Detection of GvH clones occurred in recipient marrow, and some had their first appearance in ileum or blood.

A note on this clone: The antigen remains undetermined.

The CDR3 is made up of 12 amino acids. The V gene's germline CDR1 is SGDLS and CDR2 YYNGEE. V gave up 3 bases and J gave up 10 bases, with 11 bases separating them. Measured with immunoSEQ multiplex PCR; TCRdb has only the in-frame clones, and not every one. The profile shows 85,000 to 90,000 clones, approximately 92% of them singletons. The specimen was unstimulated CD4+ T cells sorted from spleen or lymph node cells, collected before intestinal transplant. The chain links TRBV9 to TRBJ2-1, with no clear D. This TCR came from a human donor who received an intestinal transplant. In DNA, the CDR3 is TGTGCCAGCAGCGGACCCCTATACGAGCAGTTCTTC. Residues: CASSGPLYEQFF.